Listed here are 9 T cell receptor beta chains from one sample, sequenced in a study of cytomegalovirus exposure and HLA in healthy donors. PCR primers comprised 60 Vbeta and 13 Jbeta primers. Measured with immunoSEQ multiplex PCR; TCRdb has only the in-frame clones, and not every one. Among around 140,000 clones listed, about 80% were seen once. Sequencing used PBMCs. These receptors came from a woman in her 40s in good health and CMV-seronegative.

The chain uses TRBV1 and TRBJ2-2; the table gives TRBD2 as D, unverified against the DNA. TRBV1 is annotated as a pseudogene. The CDR3 sequence is 14 residues long. The CDR3 DNA is TGCACCAGCAGGTACGGGACGAACACCGGGGAGCTGTTTTTT. Translating gives CTSRYGTNTGELFF.

This chain uses TRBV4-2 with TRBJ1-5; D unclear. The V gene lost 0 bases and the J gene lost 0 bases, with 6 bases spanning the gap. Germline CDR1 reads LGHNA; CDR2 reads YNFKEQ. The CDR3 sequence is 15 residues long. CDR3 protein: CASSQETHSNQPQHF. The DNA for the CDR3 is TGTGCCAGCAGCCAAGAGACACATAGCAATCAGCCCCAGCATTTT.

This clone was detected only once. The chain employs TRBV20-1 and TRBJ2-1; D call uncertain. Trimming pared 3 bases from V and 8 bases from J, leaving 8 bases between. Per germline, CDR1 DFQATT and CDR2 SNEGSKA (reference sequence). This CDR3 has 11 residues. DNA for the CDR3: TGCAGTGCTAGCCCCACTGATGAGCAGTTCTTC. Protein sequence: CSASPTDEQFF.

The chain is built from TRBV5-1 and TRBJ2-7; perhaps TRBD2 as D (6 bases). This CDR3 is built from 14 residues. V shed 3 bases and J shed 4 bases, with 14 bases lying between them. Germline V gene data show CDR1 as SGHRS and CDR2 as YFSETQ. The CDR3 loop is CASSSGLVLYEQYF. The CDR3 DNA reads TGCGCCAGCAGCTCGGGACTGGTTTTATACGAGCAGTACTTC.

The chain joins TRBV28 to TRBJ2-7; 12 bases agree with TRBD2. Per the germline V gene, CDR1 is MDHEN and CDR2 is SYDVKM. There are 16 residues in the CDR3. V was pared by 0 bases and J by 11 bases, with 11 bases of the junction left unmatched. CDR3 DNA sequence: TGTGCCAGCAGTTTATGGGCGACTAGCGGGAGCTCTGGGGAGTACTTC. Translated, it gives CASSLWATSGSSGEYF.

Details on this clone: Germline is not matched at one junction end, which may reflect a read error. V is TRBV15 and J is TRBJ2-7; TRBD2 agrees at 14 bases. The CDR3 extends over 11 amino acids. The germline CDR1 and CDR2 sequences are LNHNV and YYDKDF (reference sequence). CDR3: CATGLAGDQHF. In DNA, the CDR3 is TGTGCCACGGGACTAGCGGGAGATCAGCACTTC.

V is TRBV9 and J is TRBJ2-1; TRBD2 matches 9 bases. The CDR3 extends over 16 amino acids. Losses at the gene ends were 0 bases for V and 8 bases for J; bases not matched to a gene: 9. CDR1 is SGDLS, CDR2 YYNGEE, per germline. The CDR3 spells CASSVGASGKGDEQFF. In DNA form, the CDR3 reads TGTGCCAGCAGCGTAGGGGCTAGCGGGAAGGGCGATGAGCAGTTCTTC.

The gene calls are TRBV6-1 and TRBJ1-2; 8 bases align to TRBD1. J was trimmed by 4 bases and V by 4 bases; bases with no gene match: 20. The CDR3 has 19 residues. Germline CDR1 reads MNHNS; CDR2 reads SASEGT. CDR3 loop: CASSGRAGGTGGFAYGYTF. The DNA of the CDR3 is TGTGCCAGCAGTGGCAGAGCCGGCGGGACAGGAGGTTTTGCCTATGGCTACACCTTC.

In this sample, this clone turned up once. V usage is TRBV19 and J usage is TRBJ2-1; 8 positions agree with TRBD1. The length of the CDR3 is 14 residues. The ends lost 9 bases at V and 1 base at J; junction bases unmatched: 5. CDR1 LNHDA and CDR2 SQIVND come from the germline V gene (reference sequence). CDR3: CASRQGLSYNEQFF. In nucleotides, the CDR3 is TGTGCCAGCCGACAGGGGTTATCCTACAATGAGCAGTTCTTC.